Here is one T cell receptor (beta chain) with its context. What it recognizes is unknown. Vbeta (60) and Jbeta (13) primers were used in the PCR. Assay: immunoSEQ multiplex PCR; the TCRdb copy retains only in-frame clones and omits some. The listing records approximately 120,000 clones. This specimen belongs to a study of cytomegalovirus exposure and HLA in healthy donors. Study results and limitations: Previous analysis showed most TCR beta V segments were productive about 90% or about 30% of the time.

This CDR3 has 15 residues. V trimming: 0 bases; J trimming: 2 bases; junction bases outside the gene matches: 3. Germline CDR1 and CDR2: SGDLS and YYNGEE. The chain carries TRBV9 and TRBJ2-3, with 7 nucleotides matching TRBD2. The source is a man between 18 and 29 years old in good health and CMV-seronegative. Material for sequencing was PBMCs. CDR3 sequence reads: CASSVAGGYTDTQYF. Written as DNA, the CDR3 is TGTGCCAGCAGCGTAGCGGGAGGATACACAGATACGCAGTATTTT. The variable domain in full, completed from reference TRBV9 and TRBJ2-3, reads DSGVTQTPKHLITATGQRVTLRCSPRSGDLSVYWYQQSLDQGLQFLIQYYNGEERAKGNILERFSAQQFPDLHSELNLSSLELGDSALYFCASSVAGGYTDTQYFGPGTRLTVL.